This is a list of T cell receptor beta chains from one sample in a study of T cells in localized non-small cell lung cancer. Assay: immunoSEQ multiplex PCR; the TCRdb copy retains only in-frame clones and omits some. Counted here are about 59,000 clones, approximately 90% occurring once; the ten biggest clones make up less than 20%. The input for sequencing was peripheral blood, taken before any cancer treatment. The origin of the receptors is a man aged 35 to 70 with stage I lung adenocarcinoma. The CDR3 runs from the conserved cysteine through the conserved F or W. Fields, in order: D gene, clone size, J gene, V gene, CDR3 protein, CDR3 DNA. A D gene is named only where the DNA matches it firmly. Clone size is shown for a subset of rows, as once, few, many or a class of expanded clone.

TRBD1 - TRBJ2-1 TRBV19 CASRGPGGRNQFF TGTGCCAGTAGGGGTCCAGGGGGCCGGAACCAGTTCTTC
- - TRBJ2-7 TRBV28 CASTSDEEQYF TGTGCCAGCACCTCCGATGAGGAGCAGTACTTC
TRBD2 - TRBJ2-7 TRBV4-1 CASSQEAGGPDEQYF TGCGCCAGCAGCCAAGAAGCGGGAGGGCCTGATGAGCAGTACTTC
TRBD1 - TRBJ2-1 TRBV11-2 CASSRTRGPNNEQFF TGTGCCAGCAGCCGTACCAGGGGGCCAAACAATGAGCAGTTCTTC
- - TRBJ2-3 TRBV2 CASTLGLDTQYF TGTGCCAGCACTTTAGGGTTAGATACGCAGTATTTT
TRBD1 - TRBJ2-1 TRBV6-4 CASSGGTGLSEQFF TGTGCCAGCAGTGGCGGGACAGGGCTTAGTGAGCAGTTCTTC
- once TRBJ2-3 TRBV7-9 CASSSLTAADTQYF TGTGCCAGCAGCTCACTCACAGCGGCAGATACGCAGTATTTT
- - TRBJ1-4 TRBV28 CASSSGTWNEKLFF TGTGCCAGCAGTTCCGGGACGTGGAATGAAAAACTGTTTTTT
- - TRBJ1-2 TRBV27 CASMGGASYGYTF TGTGCCAGCATGGGGGGGGCGAGCTATGGCTACACCTTC
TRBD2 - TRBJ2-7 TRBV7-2 CASSREGLDYEQYF TGTGCCAGCAGCCGCGAGGGACTAGACTACGAGCAGTACTTC
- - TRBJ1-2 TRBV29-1 CSEPRDSNYGYTF TGCAGCGAGCCTAGGGACTCTAACTATGGCTACACCTTC
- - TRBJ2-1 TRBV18 CASSPRNYNEQFF TGTGCCAGCTCACCACGGAATTACAATGAGCAGTTCTTC
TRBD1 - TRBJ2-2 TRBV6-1 CASMAGGHNTGELFF TGTGCCAGCATGGCAGGGGGTCATAACACCGGGGAGCTGTTTTTT
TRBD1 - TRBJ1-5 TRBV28 CASSLREGAIQPQHF TGTGCCAGCAGTTTACGGGAGGGGGCAATACAGCCCCAGCATTTT
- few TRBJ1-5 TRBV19 CASGTTLSNQPQHF TGTGCCAGTGGGACGACACTTAGCAATCAGCCCCAGCATTTT
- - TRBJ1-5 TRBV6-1 CASSENRFNGQPQHF TGTGCCAGCAGTGAGAACCGATTTAACGGTCAGCCCCAGCATTTT
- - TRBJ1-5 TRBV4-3 CASSPNPSNQPQHF TGCGCCAGCAGCCCCAACCCCAGCAATCAGCCCCAGCATTTT
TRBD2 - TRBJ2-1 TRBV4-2 CASSQDLDWGRGGSYNEQFF TGTGCCAGCAGCCAAGATTTGGATTGGGGTCGGGGGGGCAGCTACAATGAGCAGTTCTTC
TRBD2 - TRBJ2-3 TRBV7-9 CASFAWTSGRGGDTQYF TGTGCCAGCTTTGCCTGGACTAGCGGGAGAGGGGGAGATACGCAGTATTTT
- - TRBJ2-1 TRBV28 CASSLSSAYYNEQFF TGTGCCAGCAGTTTATCGTCAGCCTATTACAATGAGCAGTTCTTC
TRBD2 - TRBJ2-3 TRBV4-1 CASSQDSASGSSDTQYF TGCGCCAGCAGCCAAGACTCGGCTAGCGGGAGTTCAGATACGCAGTATTTT
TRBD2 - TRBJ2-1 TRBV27 CASSLPGLADSYNEQFF TGTGCCAGCAGTTTACCGGGACTAGCGGACTCCTACAATGAGCAGTTCTTC
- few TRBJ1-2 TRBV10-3 CAMGGTREGYTF TGTGCCATGGGGGGCACCAGGGAAGGCTACACCTTC
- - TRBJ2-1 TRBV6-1 CAVGRAYYNEQFF TGTGCCGTAGGGCGGGCATACTACAATGAGCAGTTCTTC
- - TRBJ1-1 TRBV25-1 CASKTAYSTEAFF TGTGCCAGTAAGACAGCTTACTCCACTGAAGCTTTCTTT
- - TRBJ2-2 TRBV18 CASSPSRLPNTGELFF TGTGCCAGCTCACCATCCCGCCTGCCGAACACCGGGGAGCTGTTTTTT
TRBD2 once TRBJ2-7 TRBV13 CASRASGGSYEQYF TGTGCCAGCAGGGCTAGCGGGGGTTCCTACGAGCAGTACTTC
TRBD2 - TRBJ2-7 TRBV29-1 CSPSREDYEQYF TGCAGCCCTAGCCGGGAGGATTACGAGCAGTACTTC
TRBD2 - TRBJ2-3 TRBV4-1 CASSRGDSGSTDTQYF TGCGCCAGCAGCCGAGGGGATAGCGGGAGCACAGATACGCAGTATTTT
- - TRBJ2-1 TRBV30 CAWSVLSAGWYNEQFF TGTGCCTGGAGTGTACTATCCGCGGGTTGGTACAATGAGCAGTTCTTC
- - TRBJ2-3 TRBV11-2 CASSYGTDTQYF TGTGCCAGCAGCTACGGGACCGATACGCAGTATTTT
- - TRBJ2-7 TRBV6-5 CASSYSGGVGYEQYF TGTGCCAGCAGTTACTCGGGGGGAGTGGGCTACGAGCAGTACTTC
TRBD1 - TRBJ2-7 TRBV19 CASRDRGTYEQYF TGTGCCAGTCGGGACAGGGGGACCTACGAGCAGTACTTC
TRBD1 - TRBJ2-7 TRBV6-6 CASKTGFNEQYF TGTGCCAGTAAGACAGGGTTCAACGAGCAGTACTTC
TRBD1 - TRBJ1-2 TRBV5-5 CASSQTGTGGIVNGYTF TGTGCCAGCAGCCAAACCGGGACAGGGGGCATTGTGAATGGCTACACCTTC
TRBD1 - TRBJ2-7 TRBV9 CASSGGTGYEQYF TGTGCCAGCAGCGGAGGGACAGGCTACGAGCAGTACTTC
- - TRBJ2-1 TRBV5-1 CASSVLANEQFF TGCGCCAGCAGTGTCCTAGCTAATGAGCAGTTCTTC
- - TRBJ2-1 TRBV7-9 CASRYRGTLTHNNEQFF TGTGCCAGCAGGTATAGGGGAACACTCACCCACAACAATGAGCAGTTCTTC
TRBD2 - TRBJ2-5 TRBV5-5 CASSLDAGGQETQYF TGTGCCAGCAGCTTGGACGCGGGGGGCCAAGAGACCCAGTACTTC
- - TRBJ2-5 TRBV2 CASSEDLGRGETQYF TGTGCCAGCAGTGAAGATCTGGGGCGGGGAGAGACCCAGTACTTC
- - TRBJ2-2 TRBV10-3 CAIKSQGTGELFF TGTGCCATCAAATCGCAGGGAACCGGGGAGCTGTTTTTT
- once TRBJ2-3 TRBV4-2 CASSQDLGLDTQYF TGTGCCAGCAGCCAAGATCTTGGGTTGGATACGCAGTATTTT